These 12 T cell receptor beta chains were sequenced from one sample in a study of cytotoxic CD8 clonotypes in ibrutinib-treated CLL. This table comes from immunoSEQ multiplex PCR, and its TCRdb copy is limited to in-frame clones, with some not included. The sample lists about 89,000 clones, 70% to 80% occurring once. The source material was PBMCs, sampled after 12 months of ibrutinib treatment. The receptor source for this set is a human donor with chronic lymphocytic leukemia.

V is TRBV4-1 and J is TRBJ2-5; D is unclear. Germline V gene lookup returns CDR1 MGHRA and CDR2 YSYEKL. This CDR3 comprises 15 residues. V was clipped by 0 bases and J by 2 bases, with 10 bases between them. CDR3 DNA: TGCGCCAGCAGCCAAGATGAGACGGCTCAAGAGACCCAGTACTTC. It translates to CASSQDETAQETQYF.

The chain carries TRBV28 and TRBJ1-4; tentatively, D is TRBD1 (5 bases). There are 17 residues in the CDR3. Trimming removed 4 bases at V and 0 bases at J, with 15 bases between. Germline CDR1 MDHEN, CDR2 SYDVKM. The CDR3 nucleotides read TGTGCCAGCAGTTCCATTCCCGGAGGGGCAACTAATGAAAAACTGTTTTTT. Its translation: CASSSIPGGATNEKLFF. Full variable domain (outside the CDR3, taken from reference TRBV28 and TRBJ1-4): DVKVTQSSRYLVKRTGEKVFLECVQDMDHENMFWYRQDPGLGLRLIYFSYDVKMKEKGDIPEGYSVSREKKERFSLILESASTNQTSMYLCASSSIPGGATNEKLFFGSGTQLSVL.

This clone was recorded once. The J gene is TRBJ2-3, the V gene TRBV28; D tentatively reads TRBD1 or TRBD2 (5 bases each). The CDR3 runs 16 residues. CDR1 is MDHEN and CDR2 is SYDVKM in the germline V gene. V lost 5 bases, J lost 3 bases, and 18 bases lay in between. This CDR3 reads CASSTGAGATTDTQYF. CDR3 nucleotide sequence: TGTGCCAGCAGTACCGGAGCCGGGGCGACGACAGATACGCAGTATTTT.

V and J are TRBV11-2 and TRBJ2-7; D is unclear. Germline-derived CDR1 and CDR2 are SGHAT and FQNNGV. The V and J ends lost 2 bases and 0 bases respectively, with 8 bases between them. This CDR3 is 14 amino acids long. The CDR3 loop reads CASSLYASSYEQYF. The CDR3 DNA sequence: TGTGCCAGCAGCTTATATGCGAGCTCCTACGAGCAGTACTTC.

The chain links TRBV7-3 to TRBJ2-2, with D unresolved. The V gene's germline CDR1 is SGHTA and CDR2 FQGTGA. The CDR3 loop spans 12 amino acids. Trimming took 8 bases from V and 2 from J, leaving 6 bases between them. CDR3: CASVSNTGELFF. CDR3 sequence (DNA): TGTGCCAGCGTCTCTAACACCGGGGAGCTGTTTTTT.

V and J are TRBV7-9 and TRBJ1-2; maybe TRBD1 (6 bases). The germline gives CDR1 SEHNR, CDR2 FQNEAQ (reference sequence). The CDR3 runs to 14 residues. The V and J ends lost 5 bases and 2 bases respectively, with 12 bases between them. CDR3 residues: CASSTRQGNYGYTF. The CDR3 DNA is TGTGCCAGCAGCACACGGCAGGGGAACTATGGCTACACCTTC.

The chain links TRBV7-6 to TRBJ2-3; TRBD2 aligns across 7 bases. Germline CDR1 and CDR2: SGHVS and FNYEAQ. The V segment lost 4 bases and the J segment 6 bases; nucleotides outside the gene matches: 13. The CDR3 length is 16 residues. This CDR3 reads CASSSRAGIGLDTQYF. The CDR3 region has the DNA TGTGCCAGCAGCTCTAGAGCGGGGATAGGATTGGATACGCAGTATTTT.

The chain employs TRBV7-2 and TRBJ2-3; TRBD2 aligns across 14 bases. V was clipped by 4 bases and J by 5 bases; unmatched bases: 8. Looked up from germline, CDR1 is SGHTA and CDR2 is FQGNSA. The CDR3 extends over 17 amino acids. The CDR3 region has the DNA TGTGCCAGCAGCTCCGGGACTAGCGGGGGCCGGGGAGATACGCAGTATTTT. This sequence encodes CASSSGTSGGRGDTQYF.

This sequence joins TRBV2 and TRBJ2-5; either TRBD1 or TRBD2 may supply D (5 bases each). The V gene lost 7 bases and the J gene lost 3 bases, with 9 bases spanning the gap. Germline CDR1 and CDR2: SNHLY and FYNNEI. The CDR3 covers 12 residues. CDR3 residues: CASIGAKETQYF. In nucleotides, the CDR3 is TGTGCCAGCATCGGGGCCAAAGAGACCCAGTACTTC.

The chain joins TRBV6-1 to TRBJ1-5; possibly TRBD1 for D (5 bases). Per germline, CDR1 MNHNS and CDR2 SASEGT. V was clipped by 0 bases and J by 2 bases, with 11 bases between them. CDR3 size: 16 residues. CDR3 residues: CASSEALRGGNQPQHF. The CDR3 DNA follows: TGTGCCAGCAGTGAAGCGCTTCGAGGGGGCAATCAGCCCCAGCATTTT.

V usage is TRBV2 and J usage is TRBJ1-6; a possible D gene is TRBD1 (6 bases). The CDR3 is made up of 15 amino acids. Per germline, CDR1 SNHLY and CDR2 FYNNEI. V gave up 7 bases and J gave up 9 bases, with 19 bases separating them. The CDR3 protein is CASKGGQGAASPLHF. The CDR3 nucleotides are TGTGCCAGCAAGGGGGGGCAGGGAGCGGCTTCACCCCTCCACTTT.

The chain couples TRBV5-1 to TRBJ2-3; 10 bases fit TRBD2. This CDR3 is built from 18 residues. The trim removed 1 base at V and 4 bases at J, leaving 12 bases unmatched. Germline V gene lookup returns CDR1 SGHRS and CDR2 YFSETQ. As DNA, the CDR3 is TGCGCCAGCAGCTTGATGGGGCTAGCGGGGGTCCGCGCAGATACGCAGTATTTT. Residues: CASSLMGLAGVRADTQYF.